The sample holds one count of the clone carrying this T cell receptor beta chain. These data originate in a study of blood T cell repertoires in COVID-19. About the study: Acute-phase and convalescent COVID-19 samples originated in the United States, Italy and Spain. From T cells, B-cell-depleted T cells, or PBMCs came the material, which was cDNA or gDNA.

Seattle enrolled patients during active infection and tracked them longitudinally. Per the original methods: Cell counts per sample came from amplifying reference gene primers. TCRdb keeps only in-frame clones here, not all; method: immunoSEQ multiplex PCR. V and J calls and clone size are those listed in that table; D and trimming were worked out from the DNA. The table includes some 200,000 clones, about nine tenths detected once. This clonotype was sampled from a woman aged 60-70 years with COVID-19, enrolled during active disease. The sample consisted of peripheral blood.

The DNA of the CDR3 is TGTGCCAGTAGTATTTTCGGGGGGGCCTTACAAGAGACCCAGTACTTC. This sequence encodes CASSIFGGALQETQYF. This chain links TRBV19 with TRBJ2-5, with TRBD2 matching 8 bases. Looked up from germline, CDR1 is LNHDA and CDR2 is SQIVND (reference sequence). V was pared by 3 bases and J by 2 bases, with 8 bases of the junction left unmatched. This CDR3 has 16 residues.